The next 20 T cell receptor beta chains were all read from a single sample in a study of T cells in Graves' hyperthyroidism and ophthalmopathy. TCR beta CDR3 region amplification was performed from RNA transcripts. With the HTBI primer set, the TCR CDR3 went through a first round of RT-PCR. Using its own MiXCR run on the multiplex PCR reads, TCRdb lists one record per CDR3 protein. The sample consists of hundreds of thousands of distinct CDR3 sequences, roughly a quarter of them appearing once. The sample taken for sequencing was blood. Receptors were obtained from a woman aged 25-40 years with Graves' ophthalmopathy.

The chain uses TRBV6-5 and TRBJ2-7, with D possibly TRBD2 on 6 matching bases. CDR3 length: 13 residues. Trimming cost V 0 bases and J 7 bases, with 10 bases left between them. Germline values: CDR1 MNHEY, CDR2 SVGAGI. The CDR3 coding sequence is TGTGCCAGCAGTTACTCTGCGGAGGGGGAGCAGTACTTC. It encodes CASSYSAEGEQYF.

V and J are TRBV4-3 and TRBJ1-3; 7 bases agree with TRBD1. This CDR3 has 17 residues. Germline values: CDR1 LGHNA, CDR2 YSLEER. Germline trimming cut 6 bases from V and 4 bases from J; bases unmatched to any gene: 15. The CDR3 bases are TGCGCCAGCAGGGAGCGACCGTACAGGGGTGGAGGAAACACCATATATTTT. Translated, it gives CASRERPYRGGGNTIYF.

At least ten counts were recorded for this clonotype. V gene TRBV7-3 combines with J gene TRBJ1-3; unclear D gene. The length of the CDR3 is 17 residues. CDR1 is SGHTA, CDR2 FQGTGA, per germline. Trimming pared 2 bases from V and 0 bases from J, leaving 14 bases between. The CDR3, as DNA: TGTGCCAGCAGCTTATTTCGAAGTTTGCTCTCTGGAAACACCATATATTTT. Protein: CASSLFRSLLSGNTIYF.

The chain uses TRBV29-1 and TRBJ1-1; 8 bases line up with TRBD1. Per germline, CDR1 SQVTM and CDR2 ANQGSEA. The CDR3 sequence is 15 residues long. J was trimmed by 4 bases and V by 8 bases; bases with no gene match: 15. The DNA for the CDR3 is TGCAGCACGATAGGGACAGGCTCTTCCTCCACTGAAGCTTTCTTT. Translated: CSTIGTGSSSTEAFF.

This clonotype came up a few times. The chain uses TRBV2 and TRBJ2-3; D remains ambiguous. Germline V lookup: CDR1 SNHLY, CDR2 FYNNEI. Trimming stripped 3 bases from V and 4 bases from J, with 2 bases between. The CDR3 runs to 11 residues. The CDR3 DNA sequence: TGTGCCAGCAGTGAGTCAGATACGCAGTATTTT. Its translation: CASSESDTQYF.

Of note for this clonotype: Since a much larger clone is just one base distant, this may be a read error. V gene TRBV6-1 combines with J gene TRBJ1-1; no clear D gene. Germline CDR1 is MNHNS and CDR2 is SASEGT. Trimming removed 6 bases at V and 0 bases at J, with 8 bases between. The CDR3 length is 13 residues. The CDR3, as DNA: TGTGCCAGCAGCCCCGTCATGAACACTGAAGCTTTCTTT. Protein product: CASSPVMNTEAFF.

This clonotype has ten or more counts. V is TRBV7-2 and J is TRBJ2-5; 8 positions match TRBD2. The ends lost 1 base at V and 2 bases at J; junction bases unmatched: 6. The CDR3 is 16 amino acids. The germline V gene encodes CDR1 SGHTA and CDR2 FQGNSA. CDR3 residues: CASSLDTPGGQETQYF. The CDR3 DNA follows: TGTGCCAGCAGCTTAGACACCCCGGGAGGGCAAGAGACCCAGTACTTC. The full variable domain, with the rest looked up from reference TRBV7-2 and TRBJ2-5, is GAGVSQSPSNKVTEKGKDVELRCDPISGHTALYWYRQSLGQGLEFLIYFQGNSAPDKSGLPSDRFSAERTGGSVSTLTIQRTQQEDSAVYLCASSLDTPGGQETQYFGPGTRLLVL.

This clonotype was counted at least ten times. The CDR3 protein is CASSLDSTGTYGYTF. The CDR3 DNA reads as TGTGCCAGCAGCTTAGATTCAACAGGGACCTATGGCTACACCTTC. This chain joins TRBV11-2 and TRBJ1-2, with a weak D call TRBD1 (6 bases). Germline lookup yields CDR1 SGHAT and CDR2 FQNNGV. This CDR3 region has 15 residues. Between the trimmed V and J ends, which lost 0 bases and 4 bases, there was a span of 12 bases.

This clonotype was detected ten times or more. J is TRBJ1-1 and V is TRBV6-1, with D unresolved. The length of the CDR3 is 13 residues. The V gene's germline CDR1 is MNHNS and CDR2 SASEGT. V lost 8 bases and J lost 0, with 10 bases in between. In nucleotides, the CDR3 is TGTGCCAGCGGAAGAAGGATGAACACTGAAGCTTTCTTT. This encodes CASGRRMNTEAFF.

In this sample, this clonotype turned up many times. This chain links TRBV6-5 with TRBJ1-1; tentative D call: TRBD1 (5 bases). The CDR3 consists of 14 residues. Trimming stripped 6 bases from V and 4 bases from J, with 15 bases between. Germline V lookup: CDR1 MNHEY, CDR2 SVGAGI. CDR3 protein: CASRSRGEGTEAFF. CDR3 coding DNA: TGTGCCAGCAGGAGCCGGGGCGAAGGCACTGAAGCTTTCTTT.

The rearrangement uses TRBV12-3 or TRBV12-4 and TRBJ1-3; possible D gene TRBD1, 6 bases. V was trimmed by 6 bases and J by 8 bases, leaving 11 bases between them. CDR3 size: 12 residues. The CDR3 region is CASREEGDTIYF. The CDR3 nucleotides are TGTGCCAGCAGGGAAGAGGGGGACACCATATATTTT.

Many counts were recorded for this clonotype. V usage is TRBV20-1 and J usage is TRBJ1-1; D is undetermined. The CDR3 sequence is 15 residues long. Germline V gene data show CDR1 as DFQATT and CDR2 as SNEGSKA (reference sequence). V shed 1 base and J shed 0 bases, with 12 bases lying between them. The CDR3 region is CSARGFDNLNTEAFF. The CDR3 DNA sequence: TGCAGTGCTAGAGGTTTCGACAACTTGAACACTGAAGCTTTCTTT.

With respect to this clonotype: A read error may produce the germline difference seen at one junction end. The genes are TRBV6-2 or TRBV6-3 and TRBJ1-2; perhaps TRBD1 as D (5 bases). The CDR3 has 15 amino acids. Per the germline V gene, CDR1 is MNHEY and CDR2 is SVGEGT. CDR3 nucleotide sequence: TGTGCTAGCAGTTCTCCCCATACAGGAAACTATGGCTACACCTTC. Protein product: CASSSPHTGNYGYTF.

The V and J genes are TRBV20-1 and TRBJ2-7; a weak D match, TRBD1 (6 bases). Germline CDR1 reads DFQATT; CDR2 reads SNEGSKA (reference sequence). The V end lost 4 bases, the J end lost 3 bases, and 10 bases lay between the germline ends. The CDR3 contains 12 residues. The CDR3 DNA follows: TGCAGTGCTATAGTCAGGGGCTACGAGCAGTACTTC. Amino acids: CSAIVRGYEQYF.

As for this clonotype: A much larger clone lies one base from this, so it may be a read error. The chain carries TRBV10-3 and TRBJ1-5; TRBD1 might be the D (6 bases). CDR3 size: 14 residues. Germline-derived CDR1 and CDR2 are ENHRY and SYGVKD. V shed 5 bases and J shed 5 bases, with 13 bases lying between them. The CDR3 spells CAISLGGFDQPQHF. DNA of the CDR3: TGTGCCATCAGTCTAGGGGGATTTGATCAGCCCCAGCATTTT.

This clonotype was recorded many times. This chain uses TRBV6-2 or TRBV6-3 with TRBJ1-5; 7 bases line up with TRBD1. With 6 bases clipped from V and 0 bases from J, the junction kept 5 bases outside the gene matches. There are 15 residues in the CDR3. CDR1 and CDR2 (germline): MNHEY, SVGEGT. Here the CDR3 reads CASRRQGNSNQPQHF. CDR3 nucleotide sequence: TGTGCCAGCAGGAGACAGGGAAATAGCAATCAGCCCCAGCATTTT.

In its sample, this clonotype was seen many times. The chain recombines TRBV24-1 with TRBJ1-1; unclear D gene. V was shortened by 4 bases and J by 0 bases, with 5 bases between the two germline ends. The CDR3 is made up of 13 amino acids. Germline values: CDR1 KGHDR, CDR2 SFDVKD. CDR3 amino acids: CATSDLMNTEAFF. The CDR3 DNA reads TGTGCCACCAGTGACCTAATGAACACTGAAGCTTTCTTT.

The chain employs TRBV19 and TRBJ2-6, with 8 bases lining up with TRBD1. J lost 3 bases, V lost 5 bases, and 9 bases had no gene match. CDR1 LNHDA and CDR2 SQIVND come from the germline V gene (reference sequence). The CDR3 spans 17 residues. The CDR3 loop is CASSPPGQGFGANVLTF. CDR3 DNA: TGTGCCAGTAGTCCCCCCGGACAGGGTTTTGGGGCCAACGTCCTGACTTTC. The full variable domain, in which reference TRBV19 and TRBJ2-6 provide the parts outside the CDR3, is DGGITQSPKYLFRKEGQNVTLSCEQNLNHDAMYWYRQDPGQGLRLIYYSQIVNDFQKGDIAEGYSVSREKKESFPLTVTSAQKNPTAFYLCASSPPGQGFGANVLTFGAGSRLTVL.

CDR3 sequence: CASSLWTGGTYEQYF. CDR3 nucleotide sequence: TGTGCCAGCAGCCTATGGACAGGGGGGACCTACGAGCAGTACTTC. The chain employs TRBV7-2 and TRBJ2-7; 10 bases match TRBD1. With 5 bases clipped from V and 2 bases from J, the junction kept 6 bases outside the gene matches. This CDR3 has 15 residues. The V gene's germline CDR1 is SGHTA and CDR2 FQGNSA.

The sample holds many counts of this clonotype. The chain couples TRBV6-2 or TRBV6-3 to TRBJ2-2; a weak D match, TRBD1 (5 bases). The V and J ends lost 5 bases and 5 bases respectively, with 30 bases between them. The CDR3 spans 20 residues. Germline assignment: CDR1 MNHEY and CDR2 SVGEGT. The CDR3 DNA reads TGTGCCAGCAGTCCCCGACCGACGACAGCTCCGGGCCCCGCGACCGGGGAGCTGTTTTTT. Protein: CASSPRPTTAPGPATGELFF.